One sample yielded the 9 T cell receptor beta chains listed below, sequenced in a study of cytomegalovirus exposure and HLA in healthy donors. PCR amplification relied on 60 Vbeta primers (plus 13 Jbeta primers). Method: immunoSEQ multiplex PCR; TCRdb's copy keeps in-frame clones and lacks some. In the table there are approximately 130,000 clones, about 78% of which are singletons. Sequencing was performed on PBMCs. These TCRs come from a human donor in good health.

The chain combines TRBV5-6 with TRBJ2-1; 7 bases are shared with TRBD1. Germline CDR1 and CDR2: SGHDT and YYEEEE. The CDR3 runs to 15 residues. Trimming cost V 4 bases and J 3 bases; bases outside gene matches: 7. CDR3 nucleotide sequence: TGTGCCAGCAGCCAGCGGACAGGCTACTACAATGAGCAGTTCTTC. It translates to CASSQRTGYYNEQFF.

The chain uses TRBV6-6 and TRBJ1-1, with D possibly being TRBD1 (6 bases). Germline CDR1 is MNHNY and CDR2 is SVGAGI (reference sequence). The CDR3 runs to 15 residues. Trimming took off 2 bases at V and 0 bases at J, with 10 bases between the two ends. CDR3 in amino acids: CASSYTGWMNTEAFF. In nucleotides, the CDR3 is TGTGCCAGCAGTTACACAGGGTGGATGAACACTGAAGCTTTCTTT.

Written as DNA, the CDR3 is TGTGCCAGCAGCCCCGCGGGAGGTTCTACTGGGCAGCCCCAGCATTTT. Translated: CASSPAGGSTGQPQHF. The genes are TRBV28 and TRBJ1-5; no clear D gene. This CDR3 is 16 amino acids long. Trimming pared 6 bases from V and 7 bases from J, leaving 22 bases between. Germline CDR1 reads MDHEN; CDR2 reads SYDVKM.

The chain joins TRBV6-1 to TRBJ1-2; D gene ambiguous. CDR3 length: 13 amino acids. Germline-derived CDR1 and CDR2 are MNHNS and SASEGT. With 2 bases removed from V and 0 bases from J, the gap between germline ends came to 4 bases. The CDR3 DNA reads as TGTGCCAGCAGTGAAACAGCTAACTATGGCTACACCTTC. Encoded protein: CASSETANYGYTF.

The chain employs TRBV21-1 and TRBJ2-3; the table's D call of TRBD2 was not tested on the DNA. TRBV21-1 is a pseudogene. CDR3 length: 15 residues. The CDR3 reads CAGSKGAGGTDTQYF. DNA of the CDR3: TGTGCCGGCAGCAAAGGGGCGGGAGGCACAGATACGCAGTATTTT.

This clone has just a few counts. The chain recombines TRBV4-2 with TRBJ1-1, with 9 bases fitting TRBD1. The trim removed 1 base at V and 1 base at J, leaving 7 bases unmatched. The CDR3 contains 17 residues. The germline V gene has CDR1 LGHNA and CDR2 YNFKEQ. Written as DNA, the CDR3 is TGTGCCAGCAGCCAAGCCGGGACAGGGCGAGGGAACACTGAAGCTTTCTTT. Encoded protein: CASSQAGTGRGNTEAFF.

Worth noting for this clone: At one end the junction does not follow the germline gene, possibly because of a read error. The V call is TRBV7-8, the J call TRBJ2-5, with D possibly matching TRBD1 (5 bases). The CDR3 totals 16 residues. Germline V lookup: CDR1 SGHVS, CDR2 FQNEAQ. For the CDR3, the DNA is TGTGCCAGCAGCTTAGCATGGGGTAGGGGCCAAGAGGCCCAGTACTTC. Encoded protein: CASSLAWGRGQEAQYF.

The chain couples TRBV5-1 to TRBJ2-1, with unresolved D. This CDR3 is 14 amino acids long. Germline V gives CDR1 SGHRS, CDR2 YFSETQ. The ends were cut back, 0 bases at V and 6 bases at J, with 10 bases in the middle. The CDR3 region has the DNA TGCGCCAGCAGCTTGGGTCCGACGGGCAATGAGCAGTTCTTC. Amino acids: CASSLGPTGNEQFF.

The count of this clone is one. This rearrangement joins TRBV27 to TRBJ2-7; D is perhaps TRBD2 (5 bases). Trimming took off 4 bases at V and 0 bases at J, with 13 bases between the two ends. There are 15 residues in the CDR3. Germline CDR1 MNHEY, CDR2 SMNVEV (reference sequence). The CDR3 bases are TGTGCCAGCAGTTCCCCCCGGGGTAGCTCCTACGAGCAGTACTTC. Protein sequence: CASSSPRGSSYEQYF.